Listed here are 13 T cell receptor beta chains from one sample, sequenced in a study of blood T cell repertoires in COVID-19 (dated by TCRdb to about 2020). Receptor libraries were prepared by the immunoSEQ multiplex PCR assay. As stored in TCRdb, this immuneACCESS dataset retains in-frame rearrangements with V and J assigned. A fraction of the clones does not appear; measured against another copy, unresolved V genes explain less than half of the discrepancy, and the remainder lacks a known reason. The sample contains about 130,000 clones, approximately 83% of them found a single time. The ten largest clones represent 9.2% of the sample. Material for sequencing was PBMCs or T cells enriched from blood (not recorded which). The receptors come from a man aged 50-59 years who had recovered from COVID-19.

This chain uses TRBV27 with TRBJ1-4; 9 bases fit TRBD1. The CDR3 consists of 14 residues. The trim removed 4 bases at V and 7 bases at J, leaving 4 bases unmatched. Germline V lookup: CDR1 MNHEY, CDR2 SMNVEV (reference sequence). The CDR3 DNA reads as TGTGCCAGCAGTTGGGGACAGGGCGGTGAAAAACTGTTTTTT. It encodes CASSWGQGGEKLFF.

J is TRBJ2-2 and V is TRBV5-1; 9 bases agree with TRBD1. The CDR3 runs 19 residues. Germline values: CDR1 SGHRS, CDR2 YFSETQ. Germline trimming cut 2 bases from V and 1 base from J; bases unmatched to any gene: 12. The CDR3 nucleotides are TGCGCCAGCAGCTTTTTTACACTGGACAGGGGATTGAACACCGGGGAGCTGTTTTTT. Translation: CASSFFTLDRGLNTGELFF.

This clone was seen only a few times. This specimen includes other DNA sequences encoding the same CDR3. The J gene is TRBJ1-6, the V gene TRBV12-5; 7 bases match TRBD1. The CDR3 contains 13 residues. Trimming removed 7 bases from V and 7 bases from J; junction bases left unmatched: 4. Germline V gene sequence: CDR1 LGHNT, CDR2 FRNRAP. The CDR3 DNA is TGTGCTAGTGCCCGACAGGGAAATTCACCCCTCCACTTT. Amino acids: CASARQGNSPLHF.

The V and J genes are TRBV14 and TRBJ1-1; 8 bases map to TRBD1. The V gene end was trimmed by 2 bases and the J gene end by 5 bases; junction bases not matched to a gene: 4. Germline loops: CDR1 SGHDN, CDR2 FVKESK. The CDR3 totals 14 residues. CDR3 nucleotides: TGTGCCAGCAGCCAACTTAGACAGGGGACTGAAGCTTTCTTT. Protein product: CASSQLRQGTEAFF.

CDR3 DNA: TGTGCCAGCAGCTTGGCGCTAACGGGACAGCGCTCCTACGAGCAGTACTTC. This encodes CASSLALTGQRSYEQYF. The chain has TRBV5-4 and TRBJ2-7; the match to TRBD1 covers 7 bases. From germline, CDR1 is SGHNT and CDR2 YYREEE (reference sequence). CDR3 length: 17 amino acids. With V trimmed by 0 bases and J by 0 bases, 9 bases remained unmatched.

This chain uses TRBV6-2 or TRBV6-3 with TRBJ1-1, with D uncertain. The CDR3 runs 16 residues. The germline CDR1 and CDR2 sequences are MNHEY and SVGEGT. Between the trimmed V and J ends, which lost 6 bases and 4 bases, there was a span of 21 bases. The CDR3 nucleotides are TGTGCCAGCAGCCAATTAGATGGACTCCCGGCCACTGAAGCTTTCTTT. It is translated as CASSQLDGLPATEAFF.

The V and J genes are TRBV6-5 and TRBJ1-2; the D is unclear. V dropped 0 bases and J dropped 6 bases, with 11 bases sitting between them. CDR1 MNHEY and CDR2 SVGAGI come from the germline V gene. The CDR3 runs 14 residues. The CDR3 nucleotides read TGTGCCAGCAGTTACTCGAGAGGGCTGGATGGCTACACCTTC. Translated: CASSYSRGLDGYTF.

V usage is TRBV9 and J usage is TRBJ2-5; 8 nucleotides line up with TRBD2. Germline loops: CDR1 SGDLS, CDR2 YYNGEE. There are 14 residues in the CDR3. V lost 3 bases, J lost 1 base, and 2 bases stayed unmatched. CDR3 nucleotides: TGTGCCAGCAGCGCGGGGACTAGCCAAGAGACCCAGTACTTC. Translated, it gives CASSAGTSQETQYF.

The rearrangement uses TRBV7-9 and TRBJ1-5; the D gene is possibly TRBD1 (6 bases). The V and J ends lost 0 bases and 4 bases respectively, with 10 bases between them. The CDR3 runs to 15 residues. CDR1 is SEHNR and CDR2 is FQNEAQ in the germline V gene (reference sequence). This chain's CDR3 is CASSLASRGNQPQHF. In nucleotides, the CDR3 is TGTGCCAGCAGCTTAGCGTCCAGGGGTAATCAGCCCCAGCATTTT.

The rearrangement links TRBV6-2 or TRBV6-3 to TRBJ2-5, with 7 positions matching TRBD2. The CDR3 is 15 residues long. Germline V gives CDR1 MNHEY, CDR2 SVGEGT. V was pared by 2 bases and J by 4 bases, with 7 bases of the junction left unmatched. The CDR3 DNA reads as TGTGCCAGCAGTTACGGTGGGGGGGAGGCAGAGACCCAGTACTTC. Protein product: CASSYGGGEAETQYF.

The chain has TRBV7-8 and TRBJ1-4; D remains unclear. Germline V CDR1 and CDR2: SGHVS, FQNEAQ. The V end was cut by 3 bases, the J end by 3 bases, with 8 bases between. This CDR3 contains 14 residues. The CDR3 nucleotides read TGTGCCAGCAGCTTGGGCGGGTCTAATGAAAAACTGTTTTTT. As protein: CASSLGGSNEKLFF.

The genes are TRBV3-1 (or the pseudogene TRBV3-2) and TRBJ1-6; perhaps TRBD1 as D (5 bases). Trimming took 5 bases from V and 10 from J, leaving 12 bases between them. The CDR3 has 13 amino acids. Germline CDR1 is LGHDT and CDR2 is YNNKEL (reference sequence). CDR3 amino acids: CASSSLRGSPLHF. The DNA of the CDR3 is TGTGCCAGCAGCTCATTAAGGGGCTCACCCCTCCACTTT.

Turning to this clone: Other nucleotide sequences from this sample produce the same CDR3. This chain uses TRBV11-2 with TRBJ1-3, with D possibly matching TRBD1 (5 bases). This CDR3 is 15 amino acids long. Germline V gene data show CDR1 as SGHAT and CDR2 as FQNNGV. V lost 1 base and J lost 1, with 8 bases in between. Here the CDR3 DNA reads TGTGCCAGCAGCTTAGGGGGGGTTTCTGGAAACACCATATATTTT. This sequence encodes CASSLGGVSGNTIYF.